The 14 T cell receptor beta chains below were found in one sample sequenced in a study of Ad26.COV2.S vaccination and SARS-CoV-2 variants (dated by TCRdb to about 2021). In the paper's terms, the treatment or condition label means: some 19 received Ad26.COV2.S at low or high dose, single or two shots; five or six received placebo; per-sample allocation not given. For vaccine and placebo recipients, the sequenced repertoires came from samples collected on day 63 after the first injection. The library was produced with the immunoSEQ multiplex PCR assay. TCRdb limited this immuneACCESS table to in-frame rearrangements with V and J called. A share of clones is missing; checked studies link under half to unresolved V genes, and the rest is unexplained. Here the sample has 250,000 or so clones; approximately 88% occur a single time. Approximately 3% of the sample is taken by the ten largest. This material consisted of peripheral blood, taken in a trial of Ad26.COV2.S vaccine versus placebo. These receptors came from a person between 18 and 65 years old who received the Ad26.COV2.S COVID-19 vaccine or a placebo.

V and J are TRBV5-8 and TRBJ2-4; TRBD2 matches 14 bases. Germline trimming cut 5 bases from V and 8 bases from J; bases unmatched to any gene: 9. Germline values: CDR1 SGHTS, CDR2 YDEGEE. There are 16 residues in the CDR3. CDR3 protein: CASSLGTSGGWDIQYF. CDR3 DNA: TGTGCCAGCAGTCTCGGGACTAGCGGGGGTTGGGACATTCAGTACTTC.

The chain links TRBV10-3 to TRBJ2-7; 9 bases match TRBD2. Germline loops: CDR1 ENHRY, CDR2 SYGVKD. Unmatched junction bases numbered 16, after V lost 3 bases and J lost 1 base. The CDR3 consists of 19 residues. The CDR3 loop is CAISDPGPSGTSLSYEQYV. CDR3 nucleotides: TGTGCCATCAGTGACCCGGGGCCCTCCGGGACTAGCCTATCCTACGAGCAGTACGTC.

This chain links TRBV14 with TRBJ2-3; D is possibly TRBD2 (5 bases). Trimming left V 6 bases short and J 3 bases short, with 31 bases between. There are 20 residues in the CDR3. From germline, CDR1 is SGHDN and CDR2 FVKESK. The CDR3 DNA reads as TGTGCCAGCAGGAACTCGGGGAGCCTAGCTCGCCATCAGGTGACAGATACGCAGTATTTT. It translates to CASRNSGSLARHQVTDTQYF. The full variable domain, in which reference TRBV14 and TRBJ2-3 provide the parts outside the CDR3, is EAGVTQFPSHSVIEKGQTVTLRCDPISGHDNLYWYRRVMGKEIKFLLHFVKESKQDESGMPNNRFLAERTGGTYSTLKVQPAELEDSGVYFCASRNSGSLARHQVTDTQYFGPGTRLTVL.

The chain combines TRBV7-2 with TRBJ1-1; D gene unclear. CDR1 SGHTA and CDR2 FQGNSA come from the germline V gene. V was shortened by 5 bases and J by 0 bases, with 10 bases between the two germline ends. CDR3 length equals 14 residues. The DNA of the CDR3 is TGTGCCAGCAGCCTGGACCTCATGAACACTGAAGCTTTCTTT. This gives the protein CASSLDLMNTEAFF.

The J gene is TRBJ1-1, the V gene TRBV7-9; 7 positions agree with TRBD1. Germline CDR1 SEHNR, CDR2 FQNEAQ (reference sequence). This CDR3 region has 16 residues. V was pared by 5 bases and J by 7 bases, with 16 bases of the junction left unmatched. CDR3: CASSLFGDSALGEAFF. The CDR3, as DNA: TGTGCCAGCAGCCTATTCGGGGACAGCGCGTTAGGTGAAGCTTTCTTT.

V usage is TRBV5-1 and J usage is TRBJ1-1; 8 nucleotides agree with TRBD1. Germline V gives CDR1 SGHRS, CDR2 YFSETQ. This CDR3 is built from 19 residues. J gave up 4 bases and V 0 bases, and 17 bases lay outside the gene matches. The CDR3, as DNA: TGCGCCAGCAGCTTGGGACAGGGGAGTTTTGGCGGCGGGAGCACTGAAGCTTTCTTT. Protein sequence: CASSLGQGSFGGGSTEAFF.

The V call is TRBV20-1, the J call TRBJ2-7, with D hard to call. The CDR3 length is 13 residues. Trimming left V 3 bases short and J 1 base short, with 10 bases between. Germline CDR1 DFQATT, CDR2 SNEGSKA (reference sequence). This CDR3 reads CSASLRASYEQYF. CDR3 sequence (DNA): TGCAGTGCTAGTCTCCGCGCGTCCTACGAGCAGTACTTC.

This clone was detected a few times. This sequence joins TRBV4-1 and TRBJ1-6, with D maybe TRBD1 (6 bases). This CDR3 is 17 amino acids long. The V end was cut by 0 bases, the J end by 7 bases, with 16 bases between. CDR1 and CDR2 from the germline V gene are MGHRA and YSYEKL. The CDR3 coding sequence is TGCGCCAGCAGCCAAGATGGCAGGGGCCTCGGAAATTCACCCCTCCACTTT. Its translation is CASSQDGRGLGNSPLHF.

The chain couples TRBV4-3 to TRBJ2-5; the match to TRBD2 covers 9 bases. The CDR3 covers 15 residues. Trimming cost V 4 bases and J 5 bases; bases outside gene matches: 8. Germline CDR1 LGHNA, CDR2 YSLEER. CDR3 DNA sequence: TGCGCCAGCAGCCCAGGGACTAGCCTTGGGGAGACCCAGTACTTC. This sequence encodes CASSPGTSLGETQYF.

The chain combines TRBV19 with TRBJ2-2, with D unclear. The CDR3 has 14 amino acids. Germline V gene data show CDR1 as LNHDA and CDR2 as SQIVND (reference sequence). Trimming took off 5 bases at V and 4 bases at J, with 11 bases between the two ends. CDR3: CASSSGSFTGELFF. CDR3 in DNA: TGTGCCAGTAGTTCAGGCTCTTTCACCGGGGAGCTGTTTTTT.

The chain recombines TRBV7-2 with TRBJ2-7; 9 bases are a match to TRBD1. Germline V gene lookup returns CDR1 SGHTA and CDR2 FQGNSA. This CDR3 is 12 amino acids long. The J segment lost 7 bases and the V segment lost 5 bases, leaving 3 bases of the junction unmatched. The CDR3 nucleotides are TGTGCCAGCAGCGAGACAGGGGGAGAGCAGTACTTC. It encodes CASSETGGEQYF.

The chain joins TRBV11-2 to TRBJ1-1, with TRBD1 identical over 7 bases. This CDR3 has 12 amino acids. The J segment lost 11 bases and the V segment lost 4 bases, leaving 7 bases of the junction unmatched. Germline V CDR1 and CDR2: SGHAT, FQNNGV. The CDR3 DNA is TGTGCCAGCAGCTCCTTGGACAGGAGGGCTTTCTTT. Protein sequence: CASSSLDRRAFF.

V usage is TRBV5-6 and J usage is TRBJ1-1; D is unclear. In germline, CDR1 is SGHDT, CDR2 YYEEEE. This CDR3 contains 13 residues. Trimming removed 2 bases from V and 0 bases from J, with 5 bases in between. CDR3 in amino acids: CASSFSVNTEAFF. The CDR3 DNA is TGTGCCAGCAGCTTTTCAGTGAACACTGAAGCTTTCTTT. Using reference TRBV5-6 and TRBJ1-1 for the parts outside the CDR3, the full variable domain is DAGVTQSPTHLIKTRGQQVTLRCSPKSGHDTVSWYQQALGQGPQFIFQYYEEEERQRGNFPDRFSGHQFPNYSSELNVNALLLGDSALYLCASSFSVNTEAFFGQGTRLTVV.

In the case of this clone: This CDR3 is also generated by other DNA sequences in the sample. The chain is built from TRBV7-3 and TRBJ1-1, with D perhaps TRBD1 (6 bases). Germline loops: CDR1 SGHTA, CDR2 FQGTGA. V lost 3 bases, J lost 2 bases, and 7 bases lay in between. The CDR3 contains 13 residues. CDR3 in amino acids: CASSLGQNTEAFF. The CDR3 DNA sequence: TGTGCCAGCAGCTTGGGACAAAACACTGAAGCTTTCTTT.